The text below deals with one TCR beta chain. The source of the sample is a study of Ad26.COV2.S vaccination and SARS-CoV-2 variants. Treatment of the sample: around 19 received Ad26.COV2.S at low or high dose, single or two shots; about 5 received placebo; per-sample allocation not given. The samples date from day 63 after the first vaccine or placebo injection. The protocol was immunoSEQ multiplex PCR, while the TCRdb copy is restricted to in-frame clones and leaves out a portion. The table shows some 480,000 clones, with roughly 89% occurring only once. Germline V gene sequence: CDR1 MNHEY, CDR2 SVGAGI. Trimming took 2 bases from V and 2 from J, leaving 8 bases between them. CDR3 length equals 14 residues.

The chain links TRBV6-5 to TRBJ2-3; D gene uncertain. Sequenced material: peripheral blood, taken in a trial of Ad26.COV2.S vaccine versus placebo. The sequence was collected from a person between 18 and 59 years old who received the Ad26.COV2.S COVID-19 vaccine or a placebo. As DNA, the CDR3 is TGTGCCAGCAGTTACGTCGCCAACACAGATACGCAGTATTTT. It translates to CASSYVANTDTQYF.